This T cell receptor (beta chain) was retrieved from a study of T-cell memory formation after mild COVID-19. Overall study context: For the most part, TCR clusters were specific to one donor.

This clonotype came up a few times. Its target is not known. V lost 4 bases, J lost 4 bases, and 14 bases lay in between. This CDR3 is 15 amino acids long. Germline lookup yields CDR1 SGDLS and CDR2 YYNGEE. TCRdb reprocessed the 5' RACE reads with MiXCR, giving one entry per CDR3 protein. The sample consists of 350,000 to 400,000 distinct CDR3 sequences, roughly 14% of them appearing once. Whole-study results and caveats: Cross-reactive memory apparently joined, as some responding clones appeared in pre-infection memory.

This chain connects TRBV9 to TRBJ1-4, with a tentative D call TRBD1 (5 bases). The origin of this receptor is a man between 18 and 29 years old who had mild COVID-19 (a few samples of this study predate the infection). Cell type and time point are not known. The material sequenced was PBMCs or a T cell subset sorted from them (not recorded which). CDR3 bases: TGTGCCAGCAGCCCACGACAGACCTATAATGAAAAACTGTTTTTT. This encodes CASSPRQTYNEKLFF.